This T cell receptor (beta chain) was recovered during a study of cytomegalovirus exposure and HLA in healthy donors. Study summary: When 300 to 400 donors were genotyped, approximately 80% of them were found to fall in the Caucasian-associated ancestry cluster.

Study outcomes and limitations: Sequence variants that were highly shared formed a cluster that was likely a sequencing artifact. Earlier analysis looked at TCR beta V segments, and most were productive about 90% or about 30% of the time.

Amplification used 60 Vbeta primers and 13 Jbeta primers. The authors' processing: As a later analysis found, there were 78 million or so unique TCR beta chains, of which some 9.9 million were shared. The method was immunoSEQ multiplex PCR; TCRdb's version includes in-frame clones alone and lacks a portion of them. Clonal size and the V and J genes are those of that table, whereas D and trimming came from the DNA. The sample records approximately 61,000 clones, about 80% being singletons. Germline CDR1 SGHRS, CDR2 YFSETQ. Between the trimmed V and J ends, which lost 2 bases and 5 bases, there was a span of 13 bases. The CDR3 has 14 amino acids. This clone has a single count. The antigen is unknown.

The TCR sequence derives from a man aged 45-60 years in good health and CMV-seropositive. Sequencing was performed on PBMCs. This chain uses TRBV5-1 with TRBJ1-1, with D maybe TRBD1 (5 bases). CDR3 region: CASSFLGQRTEAFF. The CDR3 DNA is TGCGCCAGCAGCTTTTTAGGACAACGGACTGAAGCTTTCTTT.